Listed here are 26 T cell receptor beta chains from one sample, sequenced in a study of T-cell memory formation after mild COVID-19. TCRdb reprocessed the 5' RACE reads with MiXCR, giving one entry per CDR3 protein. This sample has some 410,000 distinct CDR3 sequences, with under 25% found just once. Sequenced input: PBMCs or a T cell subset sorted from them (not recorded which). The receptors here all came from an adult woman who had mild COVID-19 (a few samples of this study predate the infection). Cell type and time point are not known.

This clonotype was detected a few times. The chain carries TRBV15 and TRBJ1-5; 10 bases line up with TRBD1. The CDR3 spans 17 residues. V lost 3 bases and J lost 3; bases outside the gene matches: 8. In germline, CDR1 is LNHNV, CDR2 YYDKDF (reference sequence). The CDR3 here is CATSSQDRGVINQPQHF. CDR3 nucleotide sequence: TGTGCCACCAGCAGCCAGGACAGGGGGGTTATCAATCAGCCCCAGCATTTT.

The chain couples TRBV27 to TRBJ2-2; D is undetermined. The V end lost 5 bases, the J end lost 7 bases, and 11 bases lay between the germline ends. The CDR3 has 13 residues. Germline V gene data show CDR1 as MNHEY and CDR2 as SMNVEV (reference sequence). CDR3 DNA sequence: TGTGCCAGCAGTATAGTGGTGGACGGGGAGCTGTTTTTT. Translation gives CASSIVVDGELFF.

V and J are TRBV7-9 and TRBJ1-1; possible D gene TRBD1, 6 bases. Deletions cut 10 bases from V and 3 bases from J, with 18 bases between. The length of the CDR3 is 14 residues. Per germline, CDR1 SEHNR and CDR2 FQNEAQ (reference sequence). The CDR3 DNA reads TGTGCCACCCTAAGGGGGGGGACGGACACTGAAGCTTTCTTT. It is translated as CATLRGGTDTEAFF.

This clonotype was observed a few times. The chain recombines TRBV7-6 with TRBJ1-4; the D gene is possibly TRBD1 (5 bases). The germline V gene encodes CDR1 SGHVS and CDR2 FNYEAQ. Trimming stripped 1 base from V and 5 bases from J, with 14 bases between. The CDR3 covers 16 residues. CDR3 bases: TGTGCCAGCAGCTTAGTTTTAAAAGGGGCAAATGAAAAACTGTTTTTT. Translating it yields CASSLVLKGANEKLFF.

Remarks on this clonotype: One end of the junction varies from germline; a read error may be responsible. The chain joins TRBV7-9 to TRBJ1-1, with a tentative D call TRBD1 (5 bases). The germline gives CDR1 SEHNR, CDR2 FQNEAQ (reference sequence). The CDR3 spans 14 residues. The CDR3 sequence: CASSGRGLGTEALF. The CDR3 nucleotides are TGTGCCAGCAGCGGACGGGGCCTGGGAACTGAAGCTTTATTT.

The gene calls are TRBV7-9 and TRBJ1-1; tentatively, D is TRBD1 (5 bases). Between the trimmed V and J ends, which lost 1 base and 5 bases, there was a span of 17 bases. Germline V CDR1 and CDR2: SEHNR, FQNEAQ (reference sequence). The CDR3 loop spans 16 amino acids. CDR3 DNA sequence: TGTGCCAGCAGCTTAGGAGCGGGCGCCAGGGTGACTGAAGCTTTCTTT. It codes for CASSLGAGARVTEAFF. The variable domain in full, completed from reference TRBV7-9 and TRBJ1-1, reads DTGVSQNPRHKITKRGQNVTFRCDPISEHNRLYWYRQTLGQGPEFLTYFQNEAQLEKSRLLSDRFSAERPKGSFSTLEIQRTEQGDSAMYLCASSLGAGARVTEAFFGQGTRLTVV.

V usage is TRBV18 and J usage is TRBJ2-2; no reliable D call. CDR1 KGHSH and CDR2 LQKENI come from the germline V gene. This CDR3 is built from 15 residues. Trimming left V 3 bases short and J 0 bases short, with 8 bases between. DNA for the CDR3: TGTGCCAGCTCACCGTTGCAGACGAACACCGGGGAGCTGTTTTTT. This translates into CASSPLQTNTGELFF.

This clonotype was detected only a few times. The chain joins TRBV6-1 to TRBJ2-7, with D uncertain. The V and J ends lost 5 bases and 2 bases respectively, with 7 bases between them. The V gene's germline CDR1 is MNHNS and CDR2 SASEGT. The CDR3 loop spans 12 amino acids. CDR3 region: CASSTQPYEQYF. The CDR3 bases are TGTGCCAGCAGTACACAACCCTACGAGCAGTACTTC.

The CDR3 sequence: CSASLRFDRGVDNEQFF. DNA for the CDR3: TGCAGTGCTAGTTTAAGGTTCGACAGGGGGGTTGATAATGAGCAGTTCTTC. The genes are TRBV20-1 and TRBJ2-1, with TRBD1 identical over 9 bases. The CDR3 is 17 amino acids. Germline loops: CDR1 DFQATT, CDR2 SNEGSKA (reference sequence). The ends lost 3 bases at V and 7 bases at J; junction bases unmatched: 16.

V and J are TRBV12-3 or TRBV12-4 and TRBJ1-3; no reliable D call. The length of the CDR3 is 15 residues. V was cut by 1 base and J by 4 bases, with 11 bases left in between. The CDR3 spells CASSLGAGSGNTIYF. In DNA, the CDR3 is TGTGCCAGCAGTTTAGGGGCGGGGAGCGGAAACACCATATATTTT.

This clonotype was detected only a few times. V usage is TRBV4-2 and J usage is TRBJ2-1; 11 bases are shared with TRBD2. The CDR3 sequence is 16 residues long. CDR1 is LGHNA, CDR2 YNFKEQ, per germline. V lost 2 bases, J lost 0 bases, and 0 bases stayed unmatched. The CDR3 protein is CASSQLAGGSYNEQFF. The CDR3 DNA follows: TGTGCCAGCAGCCAACTAGCGGGGGGCTCCTACAATGAGCAGTTCTTC.

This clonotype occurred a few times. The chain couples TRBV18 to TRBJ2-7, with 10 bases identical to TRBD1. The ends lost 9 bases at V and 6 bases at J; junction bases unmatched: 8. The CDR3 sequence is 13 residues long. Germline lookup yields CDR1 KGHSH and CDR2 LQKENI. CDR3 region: CASSGTGASEQYF. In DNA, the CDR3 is TGTGCCAGTTCGGGGACAGGGGCCAGCGAGCAGTACTTC.

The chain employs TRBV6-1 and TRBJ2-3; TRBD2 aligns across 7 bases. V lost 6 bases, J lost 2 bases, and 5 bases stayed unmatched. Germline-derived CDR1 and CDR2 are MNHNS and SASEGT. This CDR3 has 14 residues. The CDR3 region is CASRREDYTDTQYF. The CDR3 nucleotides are TGTGCCAGCAGACGGGAGGATTACACAGATACGCAGTATTTT.

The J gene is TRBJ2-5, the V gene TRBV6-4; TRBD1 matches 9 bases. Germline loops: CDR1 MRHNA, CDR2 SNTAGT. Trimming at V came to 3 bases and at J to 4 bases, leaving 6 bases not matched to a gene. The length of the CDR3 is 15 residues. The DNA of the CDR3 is TGTGCCAGCAGTGAAAACAGGGGGCCCGGAGAGACCCAGTACTTC. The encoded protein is CASSENRGPGETQYF.

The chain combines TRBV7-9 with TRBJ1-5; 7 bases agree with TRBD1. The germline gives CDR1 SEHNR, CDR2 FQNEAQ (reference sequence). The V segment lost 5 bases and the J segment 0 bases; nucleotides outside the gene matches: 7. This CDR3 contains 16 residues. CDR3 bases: TGTGCCAGCAGCCCAGGGACAGCTTATAGCAATCAGCCCCAGCATTTT. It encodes CASSPGTAYSNQPQHF. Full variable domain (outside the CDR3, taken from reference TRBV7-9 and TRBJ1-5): DTGVSQNPRHKITKRGQNVTFRCDPISEHNRLYWYRQTLGQGPEFLTYFQNEAQLEKSRLLSDRFSAERPKGSFSTLEIQRTEQGDSAMYLCASSPGTAYSNQPQHFGDGTRLSIL.

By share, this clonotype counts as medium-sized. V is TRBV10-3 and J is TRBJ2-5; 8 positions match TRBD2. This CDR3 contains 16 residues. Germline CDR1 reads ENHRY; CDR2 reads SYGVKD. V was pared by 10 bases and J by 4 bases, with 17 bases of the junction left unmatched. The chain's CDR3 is CATVGGVAGTGETQYF. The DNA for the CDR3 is TGTGCCACCGTAGGTGGGGTAGCGGGAACCGGAGAGACCCAGTACTTC.

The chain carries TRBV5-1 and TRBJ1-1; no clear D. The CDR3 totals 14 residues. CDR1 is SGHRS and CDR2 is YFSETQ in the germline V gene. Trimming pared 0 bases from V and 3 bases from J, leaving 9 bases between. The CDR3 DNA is TGCGCCAGCAGCTTGGGTTCGGAGCACACTGAAGCTTTCTTT. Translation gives CASSLGSEHTEAFF.

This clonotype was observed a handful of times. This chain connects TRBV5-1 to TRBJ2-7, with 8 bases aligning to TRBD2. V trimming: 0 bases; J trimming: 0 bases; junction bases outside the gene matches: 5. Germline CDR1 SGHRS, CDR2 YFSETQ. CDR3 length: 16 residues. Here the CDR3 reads CASSLVGSGVSYEQYF. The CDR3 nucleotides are TGCGCCAGCAGCTTGGTAGGTAGCGGGGTCTCCTACGAGCAGTACTTC.

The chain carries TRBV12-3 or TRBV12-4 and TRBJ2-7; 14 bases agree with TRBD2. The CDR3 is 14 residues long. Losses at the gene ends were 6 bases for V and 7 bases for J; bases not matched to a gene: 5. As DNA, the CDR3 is TGTGCCAGCAGATCGACTAGCGGGAGGGGAGAGCAGTACTTC. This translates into CASRSTSGRGEQYF.

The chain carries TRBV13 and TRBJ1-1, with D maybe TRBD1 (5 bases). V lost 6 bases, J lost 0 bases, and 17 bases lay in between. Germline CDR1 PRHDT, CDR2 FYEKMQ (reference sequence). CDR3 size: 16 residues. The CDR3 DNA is TGTGCCAGCAGAACAGTTGCCCAGGGCGTGAACACTGAAGCTTTCTTT. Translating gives CASRTVAQGVNTEAFF.

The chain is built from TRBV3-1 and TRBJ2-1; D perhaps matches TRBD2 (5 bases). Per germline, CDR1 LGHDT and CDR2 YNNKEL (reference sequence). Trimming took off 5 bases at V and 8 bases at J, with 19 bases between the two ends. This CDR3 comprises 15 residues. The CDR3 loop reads CASSNWGEPNDEQFF. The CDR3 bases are TGTGCCAGCAGCAACTGGGGAGAACCGAATGATGAGCAGTTCTTC.

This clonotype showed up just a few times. The CDR3: CAIGTEGDTDTQYF. CDR3 in DNA: TGTGCCATCGGGACAGAGGGGGACACAGATACGCAGTATTTT. The V call is TRBV10-3, the J call TRBJ2-3, with TRBD1 matching over 7 bases. The CDR3 is 14 amino acids. From germline, CDR1 is ENHRY and CDR2 SYGVKD. Unmatched junction bases numbered 7, after V lost 8 bases and J lost 2 bases.

The CDR3 here is CASSLSSGADEQYF. For the CDR3, the DNA is TGTGCCAGCAGCTTAAGTTCGGGGGCTGACGAGCAGTACTTC. V usage is TRBV7-2 and J usage is TRBJ2-7; D is tentatively TRBD1 or TRBD2 (6 bases each). From germline, CDR1 is SGHTA and CDR2 FQGNSA. Trimming pared 2 bases from V and 5 bases from J, leaving 13 bases between. The CDR3 runs 14 residues.

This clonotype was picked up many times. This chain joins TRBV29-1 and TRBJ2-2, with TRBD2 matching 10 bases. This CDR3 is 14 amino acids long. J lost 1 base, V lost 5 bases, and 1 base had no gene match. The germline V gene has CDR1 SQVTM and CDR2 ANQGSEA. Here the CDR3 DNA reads TGCAGCGTTCGGACTAGCGGGAACACCGGGGAGCTGTTTTTT. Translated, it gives CSVRTSGNTGELFF.

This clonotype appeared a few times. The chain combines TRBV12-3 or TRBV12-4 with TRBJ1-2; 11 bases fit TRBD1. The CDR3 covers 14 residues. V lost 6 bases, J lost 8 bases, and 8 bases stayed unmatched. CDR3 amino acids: CASRRDRGWLGYTF. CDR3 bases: TGTGCCAGCAGGAGGGACAGGGGGTGGTTAGGCTACACCTTC.

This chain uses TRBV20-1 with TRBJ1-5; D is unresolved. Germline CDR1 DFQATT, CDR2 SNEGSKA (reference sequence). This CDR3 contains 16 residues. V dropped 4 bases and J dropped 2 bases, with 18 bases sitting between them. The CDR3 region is CSAIGLLPGRNQPQHF. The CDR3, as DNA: TGCAGTGCTATCGGACTCCTTCCCGGGCGCAATCAGCCCCAGCATTTT.